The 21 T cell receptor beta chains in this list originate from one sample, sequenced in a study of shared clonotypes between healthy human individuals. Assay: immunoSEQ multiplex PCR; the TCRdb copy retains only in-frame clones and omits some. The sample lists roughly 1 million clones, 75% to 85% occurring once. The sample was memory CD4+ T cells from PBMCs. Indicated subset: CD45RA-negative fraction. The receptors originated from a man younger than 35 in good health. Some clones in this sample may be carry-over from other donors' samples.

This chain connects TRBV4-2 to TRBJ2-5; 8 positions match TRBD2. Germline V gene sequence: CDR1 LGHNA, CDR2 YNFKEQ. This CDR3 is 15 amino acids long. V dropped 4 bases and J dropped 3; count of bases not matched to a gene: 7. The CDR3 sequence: CASSPLTGGEETQYF. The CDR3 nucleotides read TGTGCCAGCAGCCCTCTGACGGGAGGGGAAGAGACCCAGTACTTC.

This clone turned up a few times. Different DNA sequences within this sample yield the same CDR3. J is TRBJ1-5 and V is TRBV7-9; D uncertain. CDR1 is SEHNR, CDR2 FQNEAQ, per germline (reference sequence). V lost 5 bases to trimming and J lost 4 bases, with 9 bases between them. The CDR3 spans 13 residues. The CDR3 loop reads CASSPDGNQPQHF. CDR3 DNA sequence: TGTGCCAGCAGCCCTGACGGGAATCAGCCCCAGCATTTT. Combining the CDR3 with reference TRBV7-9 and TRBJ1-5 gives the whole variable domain DTGVSQNPRHKITKRGQNVTFRCDPISEHNRLYWYRQTLGQGPEFLTYFQNEAQLEKSRLLSDRFSAERPKGSFSTLEIQRTEQGDSAMYLCASSPDGNQPQHFGDGTRLSIL.

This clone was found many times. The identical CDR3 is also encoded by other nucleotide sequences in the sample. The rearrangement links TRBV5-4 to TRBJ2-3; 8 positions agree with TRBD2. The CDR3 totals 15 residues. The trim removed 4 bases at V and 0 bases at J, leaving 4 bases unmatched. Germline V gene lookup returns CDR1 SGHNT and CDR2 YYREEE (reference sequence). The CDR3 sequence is CASSRGGASTDTQYF. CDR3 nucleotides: TGTGCCAGCAGCCGGGGGGGGGCTAGCACAGATACGCAGTATTTT.

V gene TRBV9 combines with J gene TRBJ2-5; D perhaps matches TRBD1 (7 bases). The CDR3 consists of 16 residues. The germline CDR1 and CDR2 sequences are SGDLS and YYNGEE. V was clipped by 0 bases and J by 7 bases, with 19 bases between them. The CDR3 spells CASSVDRGELGGTQYF. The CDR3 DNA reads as TGTGCCAGCAGCGTAGACAGGGGAGAGTTGGGGGGGACCCAGTACTTC.

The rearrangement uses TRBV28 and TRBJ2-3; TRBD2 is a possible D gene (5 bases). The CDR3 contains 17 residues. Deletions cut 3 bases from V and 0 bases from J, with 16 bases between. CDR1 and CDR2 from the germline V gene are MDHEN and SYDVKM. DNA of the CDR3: TGTGCCAGCAGTTTTCAACGGCCCGGAGGTAGCACAGATACGCAGTATTTT. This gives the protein CASSFQRPGGSTDTQYF.

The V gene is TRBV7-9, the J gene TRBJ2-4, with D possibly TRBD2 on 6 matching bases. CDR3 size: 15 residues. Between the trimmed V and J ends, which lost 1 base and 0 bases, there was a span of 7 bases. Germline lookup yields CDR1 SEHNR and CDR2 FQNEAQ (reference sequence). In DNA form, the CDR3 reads TGTGCCAGCAGCTTAGGCGGGGTAGCCAAAAACATTCAGTACTTC. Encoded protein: CASSLGGVAKNIQYF.

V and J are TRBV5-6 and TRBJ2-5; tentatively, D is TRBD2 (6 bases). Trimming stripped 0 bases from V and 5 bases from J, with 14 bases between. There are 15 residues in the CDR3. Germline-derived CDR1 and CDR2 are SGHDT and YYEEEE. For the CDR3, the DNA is TGTGCCAGCAGCTTGGTTGCGGGAATATCTGAGACCCAGTACTTC. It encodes CASSLVAGISETQYF.

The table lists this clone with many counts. The CDR3: CARSPARPGQGDPLWYF. The CDR3 DNA is TGTGCCAGAAGCCCAGCTCGGCCGGGACAGGGGGATCCTCTCTGGTACTTC. The V gene is TRBV7-5, the J gene TRBJ2-7; the table gives TRBD1 as D, unverified against the DNA. TRBV7-5 is marked as a pseudogene. The CDR3 is 17 amino acids.

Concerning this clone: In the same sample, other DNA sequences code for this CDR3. CDR3 bases: TGTGCCAGCAGCTTAGAAGGGGATGAGCAGTTCTTC. Its protein product is CASSLEGDEQFF. This chain joins TRBV7-2 and TRBJ2-1; D may be TRBD1 (5 bases). Germline CDR1 SGHTA, CDR2 FQGNSA. V lost 1 base and J 8 bases, leaving 6 bases between the germline ends. This CDR3 is 12 amino acids long.

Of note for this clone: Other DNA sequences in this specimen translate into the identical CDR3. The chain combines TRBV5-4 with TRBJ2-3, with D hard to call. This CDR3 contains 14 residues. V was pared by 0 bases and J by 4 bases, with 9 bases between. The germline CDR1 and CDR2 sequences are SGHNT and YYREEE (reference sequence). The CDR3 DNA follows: TGTGCCAGCAGCTTGGCGGGTGGATCAGATACGCAGTATTTT. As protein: CASSLAGGSDTQYF.

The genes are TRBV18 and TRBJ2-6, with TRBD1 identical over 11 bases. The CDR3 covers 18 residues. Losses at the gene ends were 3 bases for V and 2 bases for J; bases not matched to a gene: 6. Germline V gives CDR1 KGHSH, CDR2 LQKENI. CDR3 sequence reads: CASSPRRDRGTGANVLTF. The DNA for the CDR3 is TGTGCCAGCTCACCCCGCCGGGACAGGGGGACTGGGGCCAACGTCCTGACTTTC.

CDR3 protein: CASRISLAGDNEQFF. The DNA for the CDR3 is TGTGCCAGCAGGATCAGTCTAGCGGGAGACAATGAGCAGTTCTTC. The chain uses TRBV2 and TRBJ2-1; 10 positions agree with TRBD2. Per germline, CDR1 SNHLY and CDR2 FYNNEI. This CDR3 region has 15 residues. V lost 6 bases to trimming and J lost 5 bases; unmatched junction nucleotides: 7.

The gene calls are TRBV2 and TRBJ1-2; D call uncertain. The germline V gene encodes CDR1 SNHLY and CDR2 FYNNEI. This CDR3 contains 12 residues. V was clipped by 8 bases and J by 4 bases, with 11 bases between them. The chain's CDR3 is CASSRESYGYTF. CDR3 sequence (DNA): TGTGCCAGCTCGCGGGAATCCTATGGCTACACCTTC.

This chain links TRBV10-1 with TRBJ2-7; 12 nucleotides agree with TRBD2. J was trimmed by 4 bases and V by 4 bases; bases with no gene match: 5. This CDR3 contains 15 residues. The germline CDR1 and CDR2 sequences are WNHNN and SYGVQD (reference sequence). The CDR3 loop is CASSGGLAGIYEQYF. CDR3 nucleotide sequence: TGCGCCAGCAGTGGCGGACTAGCGGGAATATACGAGCAGTACTTC.

The CDR3 here is CASSWGSTGELFF. The CDR3 nucleotides read TGTGCCAGCAGTTGGGGGAGCACCGGGGAGCTGTTTTTT. The V and J genes are TRBV27 and TRBJ2-2; D may be TRBD1 or TRBD2 (5 bases each). Germline loops: CDR1 MNHEY, CDR2 SMNVEV (reference sequence). V lost 4 bases to trimming and J lost 4 bases, with 7 bases between them. CDR3 size: 13 residues.

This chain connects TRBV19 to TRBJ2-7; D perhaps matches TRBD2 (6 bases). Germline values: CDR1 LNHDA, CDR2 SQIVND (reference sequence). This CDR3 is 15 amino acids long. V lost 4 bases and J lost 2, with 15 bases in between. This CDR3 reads CASSTDPGRTYEQYF. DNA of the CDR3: TGTGCCAGTAGTACGGACCCCGGGAGAACCTACGAGCAGTACTTC.

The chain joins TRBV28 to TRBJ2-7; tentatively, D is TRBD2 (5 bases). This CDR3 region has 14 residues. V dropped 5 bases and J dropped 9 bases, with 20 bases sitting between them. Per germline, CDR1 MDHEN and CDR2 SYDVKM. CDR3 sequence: CASSEGGTYEGQYF. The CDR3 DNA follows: TGTGCCAGCAGTGAGGGCGGAACCTACGAGGGGCAGTACTTC.

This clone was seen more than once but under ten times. For the CDR3, the DNA is TGTGCCAGCAGTGACCGTCGCGGCGCTTTTCCTGGAAACACCATATATTTT. It encodes CASSDRRGAFPGNTIYF. This chain connects TRBV6-4 to TRBJ1-3; D not resolved. This CDR3 is 17 amino acids long. Germline values: CDR1 MRHNA, CDR2 SNTAGT. V was shortened by 2 bases and J by 2 bases, with 16 bases between the two germline ends.

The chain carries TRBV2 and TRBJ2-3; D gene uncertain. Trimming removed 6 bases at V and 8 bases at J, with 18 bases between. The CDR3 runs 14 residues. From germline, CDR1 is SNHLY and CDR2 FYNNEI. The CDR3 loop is CASRGSSVGGTQYF. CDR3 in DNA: TGTGCCAGCAGAGGGTCTAGTGTCGGTGGTACGCAGTATTTT.

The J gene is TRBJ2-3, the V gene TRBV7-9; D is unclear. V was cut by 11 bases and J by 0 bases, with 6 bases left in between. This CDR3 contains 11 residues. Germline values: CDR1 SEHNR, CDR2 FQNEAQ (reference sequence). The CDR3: CAATSTDTQYF. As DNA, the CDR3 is TGTGCCGCCACTAGCACAGATACGCAGTATTTT.

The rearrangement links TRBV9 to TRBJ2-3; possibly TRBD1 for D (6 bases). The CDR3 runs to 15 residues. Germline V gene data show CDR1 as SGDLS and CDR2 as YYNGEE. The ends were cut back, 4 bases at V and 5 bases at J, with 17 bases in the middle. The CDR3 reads CASSPGLGAQDTQYF. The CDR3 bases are TGTGCCAGCAGCCCTGGATTGGGGGCGCAAGATACGCAGTATTTT.